The 29 T cell receptor beta chains presented below share a single source sample, sequenced in a study of cytotoxic CD8 clonotypes in ibrutinib-treated CLL. The assay was immunoSEQ multiplex PCR, and TCRdb's table has in-frame clones only and misses some. Of approximately 60,000 clones detected, roughly 50% appear once; the ten largest clones hold around 21%. Source: PBMCs, taken after 24 months of ibrutinib treatment. Source of these receptors: a human donor with chronic lymphocytic leukemia.

The chain links TRBV5-6 to TRBJ1-4, with D uncertain. The CDR3 runs 15 residues. The ends were cut back, 3 bases at V and 0 bases at J, with 9 bases in the middle. Germline loops: CDR1 SGHDT, CDR2 YYEEEE. This CDR3 is CASSWGVATNEKLFF. CDR3 nucleotide sequence: TGTGCCAGCAGCTGGGGTGTTGCAACTAATGAAAAACTGTTTTTT. The full variable domain, completed using reference TRBV5-6 and TRBJ1-4, is DAGVTQSPTHLIKTRGQQVTLRCSPKSGHDTVSWYQQALGQGPQFIFQYYEEEERQRGNFPDRFSGHQFPNYSSELNVNALLLGDSALYLCASSWGVATNEKLFFGSGTQLSVL.

The V gene is TRBV28, the J gene TRBJ1-4; tentative D call: TRBD1 (6 bases). This CDR3 spans 16 amino acids. Per the germline V gene, CDR1 is MDHEN and CDR2 is SYDVKM. Deletions cut 5 bases from V and 5 bases from J, with 18 bases between. The CDR3 sequence is CASSPHEQGYNEKLFF. CDR3 nucleotide sequence: TGTGCCAGCAGTCCCCACGAACAGGGTTACAATGAAAAACTGTTTTTT.

This clone was seen repeatedly, ten times or more. This chain connects TRBV7-9 to TRBJ1-4; perhaps TRBD1 as D (6 bases). This CDR3 region has 14 residues. Per germline, CDR1 SEHNR and CDR2 FQNEAQ (reference sequence). V lost 3 bases, J lost 4 bases, and 9 bases lay in between. The CDR3 sequence is CASSLTGLNEKLFF. The CDR3, as DNA: TGTGCCAGCAGCTTGACAGGCCTTAATGAAAAACTGTTTTTT.

The rearrangement joins TRBV28 to TRBJ2-7; 11 nucleotides line up with TRBD2. Per the germline V gene, CDR1 is MDHEN and CDR2 is SYDVKM. J gave up 6 bases and V 3 bases, and 4 bases lay outside the gene matches. The CDR3 is 14 amino acids. The CDR3 DNA sequence: TGTGCCAGCAGTTTTTTAGCGGGAGGGGGCGAGCAGTACTTC. Encoded protein: CASSFLAGGGEQYF.

The chain uses TRBV18 and TRBJ2-2; TRBD1 or TRBD2 may be the D gene (5 bases each). The CDR3 totals 15 residues. Per the germline V gene, CDR1 is KGHSH and CDR2 is LQKENI. Trimming took 2 bases from V and 4 from J, leaving 11 bases between them. The CDR3 bases are TGTGCCAGCTCACCAGTCGCCGGGACCACCGGGGAGCTGTTTTTT. Translated: CASSPVAGTTGELFF.

V gene TRBV2 combines with J gene TRBJ2-1; D remains unclear. Trimming pared 4 bases from V and 8 bases from J, leaving 6 bases between. This CDR3 has 11 residues. CDR1 is SNHLY, CDR2 FYNNEI, per germline. The DNA for the CDR3 is TGTGCCAGCAGTGTAGTTTATGAGCAGTTCTTC. Protein product: CASSVVYEQFF.

Ten or more counts support this clone. The chain is built from TRBV23-1 and TRBJ1-3; D is uncertain. Being an ORF, TRBV23-1 has a function that is uncertain. Trimming left V 4 bases short and J 4 bases short, with 2 bases between. The CDR3 spans 11 residues. The CDR3 reads CASSPGNTIYF. The CDR3 DNA sequence: TGCGCCAGCAGTCCCGGAAACACCATATATTTT.

Comment on this clone: This sample includes further DNA sequences coding for the same CDR3. This sequence joins TRBV11-3 and TRBJ2-1; D uncertain. The CDR3 covers 13 residues. Trimming stripped 5 bases from V and 9 bases from J, with 14 bases between. Germline lookup yields CDR1 SGHNT and CDR2 YENEEA. This CDR3 is CASSPEGRSEQFF. Here the CDR3 DNA reads TGTGCCAGCAGCCCAGAAGGCCGAAGTGAGCAGTTCTTC.

This clone was found a few times. The V gene is TRBV7-2, the J gene TRBJ1-5; D gene uncertain. The germline gives CDR1 SGHTA, CDR2 FQGNSA. CDR3 length equals 13 residues. The V end lost 4 bases, the J end lost 6 bases, and 10 bases lay between the germline ends. CDR3: CASSSGSGQPQHF. CDR3 nucleotides: TGTGCCAGCAGCTCCGGGTCCGGTCAGCCCCAGCATTTT.

The chain combines TRBV7-6 with TRBJ1-3; the D gene is possibly TRBD1 (5 bases). The CDR3 runs 17 residues. Trimming stripped 1 base from V and 0 bases from J, with 13 bases between. From germline, CDR1 is SGHVS and CDR2 FNYEAQ. CDR3 DNA sequence: TGTGCCAGCAGCTTAGTTACAGGCCTACGCTCTGGAAACACCATATATTTT. This sequence encodes CASSLVTGLRSGNTIYF.

This sequence joins TRBV6-5 and TRBJ1-6; D gene uncertain. The germline gives CDR1 MNHEY, CDR2 SVGAGI. CDR3 length: 14 residues. V was shortened by 2 bases and J by 0 bases, with 2 bases between the two germline ends. Written as DNA, the CDR3 is TGTGCCAGCAGTTACAGCTCCTATAATTCACCCCTCCACTTT. Its translation: CASSYSSYNSPLHF.

The chain employs TRBV2 and TRBJ2-3; D is unresolved. The germline V gene has CDR1 SNHLY and CDR2 FYNNEI. This CDR3 has 12 amino acids. V was pared by 4 bases and J by 2 bases, with 4 bases between. This CDR3 is CASSGVTDTQYF. The CDR3 coding sequence is TGTGCCAGCAGTGGAGTCACAGATACGCAGTATTTT.

This clone was seen ten or more times. The chain has TRBV15 and TRBJ1-5; a possible D gene is TRBD1 (5 bases). Per the germline V gene, CDR1 is LNHNV and CDR2 is YYDKDF (reference sequence). CDR3 length: 17 amino acids. Trimming stripped 0 bases from V and 11 bases from J, with 23 bases between. The CDR3 nucleotides are TGTGCCACCAGCAGAGATGGGATAGCGAGACTCGGAGGGGCCCAGCATTTT. Translating it yields CATSRDGIARLGGAQHF.

The chain carries TRBV19 and TRBJ1-5; D is uncertain. CDR1 is LNHDA and CDR2 is SQIVND in the germline V gene (reference sequence). The CDR3 sequence is 14 residues long. Deletions cut 3 bases from V and 2 bases from J, with 8 bases between. CDR3 amino acids: CASSIVPGNQPQHF. In nucleotides, the CDR3 is TGTGCCAGTAGTATTGTTCCCGGCAATCAGCCCCAGCATTTT.

This clone was seen repeatedly, ten times or more. The junction shows a germline mismatch at one end, possibly a read error. The rearrangement joins TRBV5-5 to TRBJ1-2; no reliable D call. This CDR3 is built from 12 residues. Germline V lookup: CDR1 SGHKS, CDR2 YYEKEE (reference sequence). The CDR3 protein is CASSLSLVHYFF. In DNA, the CDR3 is TGTGCCAGCAGCTTGTCACTGGTCCATTACTTCTTC.

The V call is TRBV7-6, the J call TRBJ2-3; perhaps D is TRBD1 or TRBD2 (6 bases each). This CDR3 is 15 amino acids long. Between the trimmed V and J ends, which lost 5 bases and 4 bases, there was a span of 16 bases. Germline assignment: CDR1 SGHVS and CDR2 FNYEAQ. This CDR3 reads CASSAYEGGADTQYF. CDR3 DNA sequence: TGTGCCAGCAGCGCGTATGAGGGGGGCGCAGATACGCAGTATTTT.

The gene calls are TRBV5-8 and TRBJ2-5; TRBD1 is a possible D gene (6 bases). Germline V gene lookup returns CDR1 SGHTS and CDR2 YDEGEE. The CDR3 length is 14 residues. Trimming removed 7 bases from V and 3 bases from J, with 16 bases in between. In DNA form, the CDR3 reads TGTGCCAGCCGACCTATCAGGGGCGAAGAGACCCAGTACTTC. Its translation is CASRPIRGEETQYF.

The chain is built from TRBV7-9 and TRBJ2-7, with 7 bases lining up with TRBD2. V lost 0 bases, J lost 4 bases, and 3 bases stayed unmatched. Germline V gene lookup returns CDR1 SEHNR and CDR2 FQNEAQ (reference sequence). This CDR3 has 14 amino acids. CDR3 residues: CASSLAGGAYEQYF. CDR3 sequence (DNA): TGTGCCAGCAGCTTAGCGGGAGGGGCTTACGAGCAGTACTTC. Full variable domain (rest looked up from reference TRBV7-9 and TRBJ2-7): DTGVSQNPRHKITKRGQNVTFRCDPISEHNRLYWYRQTLGQGPEFLTYFQNEAQLEKSRLLSDRFSAERPKGSFSTLEIQRTEQGDSAMYLCASSLAGGAYEQYFGPGTRLTVT.

This clone was counted only a few times. The chain recombines TRBV6-1 with TRBJ1-1; tentative D call: TRBD1 (5 bases). The germline gives CDR1 MNHNS, CDR2 SASEGT. The CDR3 is 11 amino acids. Deletions cut 6 bases from V and 11 bases from J, with 13 bases between. DNA of the CDR3: TGTGCCAGCAGAACCCTTGGGGGGGCTTTCTTT. Encoded protein: CASRTLGGAFF.

The chain links TRBV27 to TRBJ2-7, with TRBD2 matching 9 bases. This CDR3 contains 15 residues. Germline CDR1 reads MNHEY; CDR2 reads SMNVEV (reference sequence). Unmatched junction bases numbered 8, after V lost 6 bases and J lost 2 bases. This chain's CDR3 is CASSLRGRGAYEQYF. For the CDR3, the DNA is TGTGCCAGCAGCCTCCGCGGGAGGGGGGCCTACGAGCAGTACTTC.

In this sample, this clone turned up a few times. This sequence joins TRBV2 and TRBJ2-1, with 9 nucleotides matching TRBD2. This CDR3 region has 15 residues. Trimming at V came to 3 bases and at J to 9 bases, leaving 9 bases not matched to a gene. The germline CDR1 and CDR2 sequences are SNHLY and FYNNEI. CDR3 region: CASSDWAGGPGEQFF. In DNA form, the CDR3 reads TGTGCCAGCAGTGATTGGGCGGGGGGGCCCGGTGAGCAGTTCTTC.

This clone has at least ten counts. The chain is built from TRBV6-5 and TRBJ1-6; D gene uncertain. This CDR3 spans 15 amino acids. From germline, CDR1 is MNHEY and CDR2 SVGAGI. V was shortened by 6 bases and J by 7 bases, with 16 bases between the two germline ends. DNA of the CDR3: TGTGCCAGCAGCCCTGGAGGACGGCCAAATTCACCCCTCCACTTT. Translation: CASSPGGRPNSPLHF.

The J gene is TRBJ2-5, the V gene TRBV18, with D perhaps given as TRBD1 or TRBD2 (5 bases each). Germline V gene data show CDR1 as KGHSH and CDR2 as LQKENI. This CDR3 has 16 amino acids. The V end was cut by 3 bases, the J end by 0 bases, with 14 bases between. The CDR3 region is CASSPLRGPYQETQYF. Written as DNA, the CDR3 is TGTGCCAGCTCACCGTTGAGGGGCCCGTACCAAGAGACCCAGTACTTC.

This clone was detected many times. This chain uses TRBV5-1 with TRBJ2-2; no clear D. In germline, CDR1 is SGHRS, CDR2 YFSETQ. V lost 0 bases, J lost 7 bases, and 10 bases lay in between. CDR3 length: 14 residues. The CDR3 DNA follows: TGCGCCAGCAGCTTGGTGGTGGCTGGCGGGGAGCTGTTTTTT. It codes for CASSLVVAGGELFF. The variable domain in full, completed from reference TRBV5-1 and TRBJ2-2, reads KAGVTQTPRYLIKTRGQQVTLSCSPISGHRSVSWYQQTPGQGLQFLFEYFSETQRNKGNFPGRFSGRQFSNSRSEMNVSTLELGDSALYLCASSLVVAGGELFFGEGSRLTVL.

The chain is built from TRBV6-5 and TRBJ1-2; a weak D match, TRBD1 (6 bases). Trimming removed 6 bases from V and 5 bases from J, with 13 bases in between. The CDR3 is made up of 13 amino acids. The germline gives CDR1 MNHEY, CDR2 SVGAGI. In DNA, the CDR3 is TGTGCCAGCAGCGTGGACAGCTATTATGGCTACACCTTC. Its translation: CASSVDSYYGYTF.

The gene calls are TRBV5-1 and TRBJ2-7, with D perhaps matching TRBD2 (6 bases). This CDR3 has 12 residues. Trimming took off 5 bases at V and 6 bases at J, with 12 bases between the two ends. The V gene's germline CDR1 is SGHRS and CDR2 YFSETQ. The CDR3 bases are TGCGCCAGCAGGGGACTGGGGTCCGAGCAGTACTTC. It translates to CASRGLGSEQYF. Full variable domain (rest looked up from reference TRBV5-1 and TRBJ2-7): KAGVTQTPRYLIKTRGQQVTLSCSPISGHRSVSWYQQTPGQGLQFLFEYFSETQRNKGNFPGRFSGRQFSNSRSEMNVSTLELGDSALYLCASRGLGSEQYFGPGTRLTVT.

This clone was picked up one time. This chain uses TRBV5-5 with TRBJ2-7; TRBD2 matches 9 bases. The CDR3 runs to 17 residues. CDR1 is SGHKS, CDR2 YYEKEE, per germline (reference sequence). V was pared by 3 bases and J by 6 bases, with 16 bases of the junction left unmatched. The CDR3 sequence is CASSSRAGGLAGVEQYF. The CDR3 nucleotides read TGTGCCAGCAGCTCCCGCGCGGGAGGGCTCGCGGGAGTCGAGCAGTACTTC.

The V gene is TRBV5-6, the J gene TRBJ2-7; D may be TRBD1 or TRBD2 (6 bases each). CDR1 and CDR2 (germline): SGHDT, YYEEEE. V was shortened by 2 bases and J by 6 bases, with 12 bases between the two germline ends. This CDR3 spans 13 amino acids. This CDR3 is CASSLQGLGEQYV. The DNA of the CDR3 is TGTGCCAGCAGCTTACAGGGACTGGGCGAGCAGTACGTC.

This clone was observed a single time. The chain recombines TRBV28 with TRBJ1-2, with a tentative D call TRBD1 (6 bases). Trimming stripped 10 bases from V and 2 bases from J, with 17 bases between. The CDR3 totals 14 residues. Germline V gene lookup returns CDR1 MDHEN and CDR2 SYDVKM. CDR3 sequence: CATRGIGRNYGYTF. For the CDR3, the DNA is TGTGCCACTAGGGGGATAGGGAGAAACTATGGCTACACCTTC.